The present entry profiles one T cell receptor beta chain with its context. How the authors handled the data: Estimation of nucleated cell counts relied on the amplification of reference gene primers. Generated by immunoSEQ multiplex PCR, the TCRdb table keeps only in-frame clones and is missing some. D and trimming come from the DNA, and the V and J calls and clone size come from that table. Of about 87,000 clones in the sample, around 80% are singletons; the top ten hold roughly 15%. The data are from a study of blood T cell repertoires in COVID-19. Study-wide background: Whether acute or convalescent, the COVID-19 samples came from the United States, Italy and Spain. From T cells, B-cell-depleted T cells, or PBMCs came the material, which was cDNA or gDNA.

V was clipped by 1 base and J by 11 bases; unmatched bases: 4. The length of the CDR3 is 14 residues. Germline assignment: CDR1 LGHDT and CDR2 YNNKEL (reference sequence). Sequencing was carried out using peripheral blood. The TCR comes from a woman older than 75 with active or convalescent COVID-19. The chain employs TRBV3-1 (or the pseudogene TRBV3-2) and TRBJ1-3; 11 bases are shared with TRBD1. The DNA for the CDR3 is TGTGCCAGCAGCCAAGGCGAGGGACAGGGGGCCATATATTTT. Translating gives CASSQGEGQGAIYF.